A selection of T cell receptor beta chains follows, all from one sample in a study of cytomegalovirus exposure and HLA in healthy donors. The assay was immunoSEQ multiplex PCR, and TCRdb's table has in-frame clones only and misses some. Among approximately 150,000 clones listed, roughly 75% were seen once. Sequencing was performed on PBMCs. Every receptor here comes from a man between 18 and 29 years old in good health and CMV-seropositive. Both conserved end residues are part of each CDR3. A D gene is named only where the DNA matches it firmly. Size values are once, few and many counts, or a class for expanded clones, and some rows have none.

>TRBD1|NA|TRBJ1-1|TRBV15
CATGRGTGGLTEAFF
>NA|NA|TRBJ1-4|TRBV7-9
CASSLVEATNEKLFF
>NA|NA|TRBJ1-2|TRBV19
CASSAAGIPSYGYTF
>NA|NA|TRBJ2-5|TRBV18
CASSPLDREGETQYF
>NA|NA|TRBJ2-7|TRBV5-5
CASSLVGLSYEQYF
>TRBD2|once|TRBJ2-1|TRBV9
CASSVIGLADNEQFF
>TRBD1|NA|TRBJ1-2|TRBV29-1
CSVDPTGGRLGYTF
>NA|NA|TRBJ1-2|TRBV30
CARNQGFRYGYTF
>NA|NA|TRBJ1-1|TRBV9
CASSELKQGISDTEAFF
>TRBD2|NA|TRBJ2-2|TRBV7-9
CASSAGTILTGELFF
>NA|NA|TRBJ1-5|TRBV4-1
CASSQVPLQPAAQPQHF
>TRBD1|NA|TRBJ2-2|TRBV11-3
CASSKGTGGHGELFF
>NA|NA|TRBJ2-1|TRBV6-1
CASSEVGRDQFF
>TRBD1|once|TRBJ2-1|TRBV5-4
CASSFGQGAGNEQFF
>TRBD1|few|TRBJ1-1|TRBV28
CASSCPQALTGGKSDTEAFF
>NA|NA|TRBJ2-1|TRBV11-2
CASRLGLYNEQFF
>NA|NA|TRBJ2-1|TRBV19
CASSLSYNEQFF
>TRBD2|many|TRBJ2-5|TRBV5-5
CASSSLGGRESETQYF
>NA|NA|TRBJ1-3|TRBV5-1
CASSLGTDSGNTIYF